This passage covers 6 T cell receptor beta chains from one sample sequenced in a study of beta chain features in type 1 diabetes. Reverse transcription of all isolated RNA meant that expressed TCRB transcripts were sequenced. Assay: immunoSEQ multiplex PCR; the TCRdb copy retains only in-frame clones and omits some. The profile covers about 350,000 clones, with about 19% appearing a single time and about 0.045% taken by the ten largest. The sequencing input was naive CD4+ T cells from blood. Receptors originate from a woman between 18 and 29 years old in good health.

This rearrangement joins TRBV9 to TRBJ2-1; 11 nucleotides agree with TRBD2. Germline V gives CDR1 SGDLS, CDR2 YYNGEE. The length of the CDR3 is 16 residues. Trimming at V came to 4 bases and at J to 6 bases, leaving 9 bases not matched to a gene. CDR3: CASSFLAGGTVNEQFF. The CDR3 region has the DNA TGTGCCAGCAGCTTCCTAGCGGGAGGAACAGTCAATGAGCAGTTCTTC. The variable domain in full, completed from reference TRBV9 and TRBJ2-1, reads DSGVTQTPKHLITATGQRVTLRCSPRSGDLSVYWYQQSLDQGLQFLIQYYNGEERAKGNILERFSAQQFPDLHSELNLSSLELGDSALYFCASSFLAGGTVNEQFFGPGTRLTVL.

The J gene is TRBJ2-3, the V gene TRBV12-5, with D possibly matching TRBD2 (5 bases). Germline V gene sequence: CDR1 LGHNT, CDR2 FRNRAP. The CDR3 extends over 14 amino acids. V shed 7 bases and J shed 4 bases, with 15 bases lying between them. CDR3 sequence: CASAQDLSADTQYF. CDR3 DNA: TGTGCTAGTGCTCAGGACTTGAGCGCAGATACGCAGTATTTT.

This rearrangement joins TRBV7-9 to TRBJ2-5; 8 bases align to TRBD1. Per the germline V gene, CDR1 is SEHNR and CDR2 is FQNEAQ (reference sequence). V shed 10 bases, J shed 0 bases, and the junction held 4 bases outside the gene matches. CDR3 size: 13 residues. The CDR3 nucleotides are TGTGCCACGGGACAGGTGGACCAAGAGACCCAGTACTTC. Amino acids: CATGQVDQETQYF.

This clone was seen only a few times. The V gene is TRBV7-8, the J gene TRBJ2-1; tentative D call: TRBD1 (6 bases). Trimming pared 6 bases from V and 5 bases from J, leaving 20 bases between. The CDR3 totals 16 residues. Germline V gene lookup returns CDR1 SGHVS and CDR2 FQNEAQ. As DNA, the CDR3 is TGTGCCAGCAGGATTTCAACAGGGCTGGATGACAATGAGCAGTTCTTC. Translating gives CASRISTGLDDNEQFF.

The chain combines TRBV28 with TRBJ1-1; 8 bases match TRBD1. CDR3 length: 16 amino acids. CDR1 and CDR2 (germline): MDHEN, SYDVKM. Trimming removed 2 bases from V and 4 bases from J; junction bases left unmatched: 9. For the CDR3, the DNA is TGTGCCAGCAGTTTAGTGCAGGGGGCAGGGGGCACTGAAGCTTTCTTT. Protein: CASSLVQGAGGTEAFF.

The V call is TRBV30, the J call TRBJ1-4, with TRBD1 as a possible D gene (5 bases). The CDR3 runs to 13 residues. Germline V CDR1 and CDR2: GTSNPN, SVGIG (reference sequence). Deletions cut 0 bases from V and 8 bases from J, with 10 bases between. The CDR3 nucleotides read TGTGCCTGGAGTGTAAGGGAGGGGGAAAAACTGTTTTTT. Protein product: CAWSVREGEKLFF.